The sequence of this T cell receptor (beta chain) was determined in a study of T cells in localized non-small cell lung cancer. Regarding the study as a whole: Of the tissues analyzed, uninvolved adjacent lung showed maximal T cell clonality, greater than tumor. In adjacent lung, a median about 54 of the top 100 tumor clones were found. Patients showing higher blood T cell density tended to see longer overall survival.

A note on this clone: Its antigen is still unknown.

Data came from immunoSEQ multiplex PCR; TCRdb stores just in-frame clones and leaves some out. The sample includes 30,000 to 45,000 clones, approximately 88% of them seen just once. The J segment lost 4 bases and the V segment lost 8 bases, leaving 8 bases of the junction unmatched. There are 14 residues in the CDR3. Sequenced here: peripheral blood, sampled before any cancer treatment. The clonotype originates from a woman aged 35-75 years with stage I lung adenocarcinoma. The chain links TRBV23-1 to TRBJ2-3, with 8 nucleotides matching TRBD2. TRBV23-1 is given ORF status, its function remaining uncertain. CDR3 sequence: CASRRGGRSDTQYF. In nucleotides, the CDR3 is TGCGCCAGCCGGCGTGGCGGGAGGTCAGATACGCAGTATTTT.